Shown below are 9 T cell receptor beta chains from a single sample sequenced in a study of Ad26.COV2.S vaccination and SARS-CoV-2 variants (dated by TCRdb to 2020 to 2022). The time point tag for this specimen amounts to: individuals recovered from natural SARS-CoV-2 infection. The library was produced with the immunoSEQ multiplex PCR assay. TCRdb obtained this table from immuneACCESS and retained in-frame rearrangements with V and J assigned. These tables miss some clones; where compared with another copy, unresolved V genes account for less than half of the shortfall, and the remainder is unexplained. The sample table contains over 130,000 clones; only one count was recorded for approximately 90% of them. 5% of the sample lies in the top ten. The specimen comprised peripheral blood, sampled after recovery from COVID-19. These receptors were collected from a human donor who had recovered from COVID-19.

The genes are TRBV29-1 and TRBJ2-5; tentative D call: TRBD1 (7 bases). The CDR3 runs 11 residues. CDR1 and CDR2 from the germline V gene are SQVTM and ANQGSEA. V was shortened by 6 bases and J by 11 bases, with 16 bases between the two germline ends. The CDR3 here is CSVEARGAQYF. The CDR3 DNA reads as TGCAGCGTGGAGGCCAGGGGGGCTCAGTACTTC.

The chain is built from TRBV6-1 and TRBJ2-6, with D tentatively TRBD1 (6 bases). The CDR3 contains 16 residues. The V gene's germline CDR1 is MNHNS and CDR2 SASEGT. V lost 4 bases and J 2 bases, leaving 12 bases between the germline ends. The CDR3 nucleotides are TGTGCCAGCAGTGGACTGACAGGTGCTGGGGCCAACGTCCTGACTTTC. It is translated as CASSGLTGAGANVLTF.

V gene TRBV30 combines with J gene TRBJ2-3; 10 positions agree with TRBD2. The V segment lost 4 bases and the J segment 4 bases; nucleotides outside the gene matches: 2. CDR3 length equals 13 residues. Per germline, CDR1 GTSNPN and CDR2 SVGIG (reference sequence). The DNA for the CDR3 is TGTGCCTGGACTAGCGGGGGCGCAGATACGCAGTATTTT. Protein sequence: CAWTSGGADTQYF.

This clone came up once. This chain links TRBV6-5 with TRBJ1-1; D may be TRBD1 (6 bases). V lost 7 bases and J 5 bases, leaving 14 bases between the germline ends. Germline V CDR1 and CDR2: MNHEY, SVGAGI. This CDR3 has 13 amino acids. In DNA, the CDR3 is TGTGCCAGCAACAATCCACAGGGTACTGAAGCTTTCTTT. Amino acid sequence: CASNNPQGTEAFF.

The chain recombines TRBV25-1 with TRBJ2-5, with a tentative D call TRBD1 (6 bases). This CDR3 has 13 amino acids. Trimming pared 6 bases from V and 1 base from J, leaving 9 bases between. The V gene's germline CDR1 is MGHDK and CDR2 SYGVNS. In nucleotides, the CDR3 is TGTGCCAGCAGAGGACAGCTCCAAGAGACCCAGTACTTC. It encodes CASRGQLQETQYF.

This chain connects TRBV7-9 to TRBJ1-2, with D possibly TRBD1 on 5 matching bases. The V end lost 5 bases, the J end lost 4 bases, and 14 bases lay between the germline ends. The CDR3 runs to 14 residues. From germline, CDR1 is SEHNR and CDR2 FQNEAQ (reference sequence). The CDR3 here is CASSPAGLGYGYTF. The CDR3 coding sequence is TGTGCCAGCAGCCCCGCAGGGCTGGGCTATGGCTACACCTTC.

This chain uses TRBV28 with TRBJ2-4; D possibly corresponds to TRBD2 (5 bases). Trimming took off 6 bases at V and 2 bases at J, with 11 bases between the two ends. The CDR3 covers 14 residues. Germline V gives CDR1 MDHEN, CDR2 SYDVKM. DNA of the CDR3: TGTGCCAGCAGACCCGGGGAGACCAAAAACATTCAGTACTTC. Residues: CASRPGETKNIQYF.

This CDR3 reads CASSPSGTGAYEQYF. The CDR3, as DNA: TGTGCCAGCAGCCCTTCCGGGACAGGGGCCTACGAGCAGTACTTC. This chain connects TRBV28 to TRBJ2-7, with 10 bases matching TRBD1. V gave up 6 bases and J gave up 2 bases; unmatched junction bases: 7. The CDR3 contains 15 residues. Looked up from germline, CDR1 is MDHEN and CDR2 is SYDVKM.

The chain recombines TRBV9 with TRBJ2-1, with 11 bases matching TRBD2. Trimming cost V 4 bases and J 7 bases; bases outside gene matches: 4. This CDR3 region has 14 residues. CDR1 SGDLS and CDR2 YYNGEE come from the germline V gene. CDR3: CASSSSGGQNEQFF. The CDR3 nucleotides read TGTGCCAGCAGCTCTAGCGGGGGGCAAAATGAGCAGTTCTTC.